This passage covers 24 T cell receptor beta chains from one sample sequenced in a study of cytomegalovirus exposure and HLA in healthy donors. PCR was performed using 60 Vbeta and 13 Jbeta primers. Profiled with immunoSEQ multiplex PCR; TCRdb holds only in-frame clones, not every one. The repertoire holds 120,000 or so clones, under 20% seen once, with 2.9% in the top ten. The sample was PBMCs. The receptors here all came from a female donor in good health and CMV-seropositive.

J is TRBJ2-7 and V is TRBV5-5; a weak D match, TRBD2 (5 bases). Germline V CDR1 and CDR2: SGHKS, YYEKEE (reference sequence). The CDR3 is 16 residues long. Trimming took off 1 base at V and 2 bases at J, with 16 bases between the two ends. For the CDR3, the DNA is TGTGCCAGCAGCTTGAGGCCGGGGTCTCCTACCTACGAGCAGTACTTC. Its protein is CASSLRPGSPTYEQYF. Full variable domain (rest looked up from reference TRBV5-5 and TRBJ2-7): DAGVTQSPTHLIKTRGQQVTLRCSPISGHKSVSWYQQVLGQGPQFIFQYYEKEERGRGNFPDRFSARQFPNYSSELNVNALLLGDSALYLCASSLRPGSPTYEQYFGPGTRLTVT.

V is TRBV7-9 and J is TRBJ2-5, with TRBD2 as a possible D gene (5 bases). The V and J ends lost 1 base and 0 bases respectively, with 9 bases between them. CDR3 length equals 15 residues. Germline V lookup: CDR1 SEHNR, CDR2 FQNEAQ (reference sequence). The CDR3 loop reads CASSLGAGDQETQYF. CDR3 sequence (DNA): TGTGCCAGCAGCTTAGGGGCCGGGGACCAAGAGACCCAGTACTTC.

The V gene is TRBV5-1, the J gene TRBJ1-6; 10 bases fit TRBD1. V was pared by 0 bases and J by 8 bases, with 8 bases of the junction left unmatched. Germline values: CDR1 SGHRS, CDR2 YFSETQ. This CDR3 is 17 amino acids long. Here the CDR3 reads CASSLAPTGGSDSPLHF. The CDR3, as DNA: TGCGCCAGCAGCTTGGCCCCGACAGGGGGCTCGGATTCACCCCTCCACTTT.

This clone was counted between two and nine times. V usage is TRBV6-5 and J usage is TRBJ2-7; D may be TRBD1 (6 bases). Germline V gene data show CDR1 as MNHEY and CDR2 as SVGAGI. Trimming took off 6 bases at V and 3 bases at J, with 15 bases between the two ends. This CDR3 spans 14 amino acids. The CDR3 nucleotides are TGTGCCAGCAGCATCGACAGGAAACTCTACGAGCAGTACTTC. Protein: CASSIDRKLYEQYF.

The chain links TRBV5-4 to TRBJ1-1; D not resolved. The V end was cut by 0 bases, the J end by 5 bases, with 17 bases between. This CDR3 has 16 residues. Germline lookup yields CDR1 SGHNT and CDR2 YYREEE (reference sequence). The CDR3 bases are TGTGCCAGCAGCTTGGACCCAGATAGCCGTGGGACTGAAGCTTTCTTT. It codes for CASSLDPDSRGTEAFF. The variable domain in full, with the rest retrieved from reference TRBV5-4 and TRBJ1-1, is ETGVTQSPTHLIKTRGQQVTLRCSSQSGHNTVSWYQQALGQGPQFIFQYYREEENGRGNFPPRFSGLQFPNYSSELNVNALELDDSALYLCASSLDPDSRGTEAFFGQGTRLTVV.

On this clone: The sample carries other DNA sequences with the same CDR3. The chain carries TRBV6-5 and TRBJ2-1; TRBD2 matches 8 bases. CDR3 length equals 15 residues. V lost 0 bases to trimming and J lost 4 bases; unmatched junction nucleotides: 2. Germline V CDR1 and CDR2: MNHEY, SVGAGI. The CDR3 loop reads CASSYSGGGYNEQFF. The CDR3 coding sequence is TGTGCCAGCAGTTACTCGGGCGGGGGGTACAATGAGCAGTTCTTC.

The V gene is TRBV27, the J gene TRBJ1-4; 9 bases align to TRBD1. This CDR3 is built from 15 residues. Trimming took 5 bases from V and 6 from J; bases not matched to a gene: 7. The germline V gene has CDR1 MNHEY and CDR2 SMNVEV (reference sequence). The CDR3 nucleotides read TGTGCCAGCAGTGAAGGGACAGGGTGGTATGAAAAACTGTTTTTT. Translation: CASSEGTGWYEKLFF.

V is TRBV4-2 and J is TRBJ2-3; 11 bases fit TRBD2. Germline trimming cut 0 bases from V and 4 bases from J; bases unmatched to any gene: 3. The CDR3 length is 16 residues. Looked up from germline, CDR1 is LGHNA and CDR2 is YNFKEQ. CDR3 bases: TGTGCCAGCAGCCAAGAGGCTAGCGGGAGGTCAGATACGCAGTATTTT. Translation gives CASSQEASGRSDTQYF.

The chain is built from TRBV14 and TRBJ2-7; 8 nucleotides line up with TRBD1. With 1 base clipped from V and 2 bases from J, the junction kept 16 bases outside the gene matches. Germline lookup yields CDR1 SGHDN and CDR2 FVKESK. The CDR3 length is 19 residues. The CDR3 spells CASSQVFYLSGQVPYEQYF. CDR3 bases: TGTGCCAGCAGCCAAGTATTTTATCTTTCGGGACAGGTTCCCTACGAGCAGTACTTC.

The genes are TRBV19 and TRBJ2-5; 7 nucleotides line up with TRBD1. Germline loops: CDR1 LNHDA, CDR2 SQIVND (reference sequence). This CDR3 contains 13 residues. V was pared by 8 bases and J by 8 bases, with 11 bases of the junction left unmatched. The CDR3 DNA follows: TGTGCCAGTCGACCACCTAAAGGGGGCACCCAGTACTTC. Translated, it gives CASRPPKGGTQYF.

The chain couples TRBV10-1 to TRBJ1-6; 9 bases line up with TRBD1. This CDR3 comprises 18 residues. Germline loops: CDR1 WNHNN, CDR2 SYGVQD (reference sequence). V was pared by 1 base and J by 2 bases, with 6 bases of the junction left unmatched. The CDR3 nucleotides read TGCGCCAGCAGTGAGTACCGGGACAGGGCAACCTATAATTCACCCCTCCACTTT. Translating gives CASSEYRDRATYNSPLHF.

This clone was observed a few times. This chain connects TRBV5-1 to TRBJ1-1, with 8 bases fitting TRBD1. Germline CDR1 is SGHRS and CDR2 is YFSETQ. Trimming removed 0 bases from V and 0 bases from J; junction bases left unmatched: 1. The CDR3 covers 15 residues. The CDR3 region is CASSLGQGLNTEAFF. The CDR3, as DNA: TGCGCCAGCAGCTTGGGACAGGGGTTGAACACTGAAGCTTTCTTT.

The chain combines TRBV5-1 with TRBJ2-5, with D perhaps TRBD2 (7 bases). Per germline, CDR1 SGHRS and CDR2 YFSETQ. The CDR3 loop spans 13 amino acids. V lost 1 base to trimming and J lost 5 bases, with 9 bases between them. The CDR3 DNA sequence: TGCGCCAGCAGCTTGAGGGGGGGGGAGACCCAGTACTTC. Translated, it gives CASSLRGGETQYF.

The chain uses TRBV4-2 and TRBJ1-4, with 8 positions matching TRBD1. CDR3 length: 15 amino acids. Germline trimming cut 4 bases from V and 7 bases from J; bases unmatched to any gene: 8. Germline values: CDR1 LGHNA, CDR2 YNFKEQ. CDR3: CASSRAQGASEKLFF. The CDR3 region has the DNA TGTGCCAGCAGCCGGGCTCAGGGGGCCAGTGAAAAACTGTTTTTT.

This clone was observed once. The chain carries TRBV6-1 and TRBJ2-7; D is possibly TRBD2 (6 bases). Germline V CDR1 and CDR2: MNHNS, SASEGT. V was clipped by 2 bases and J by 3 bases, with 11 bases between them. This CDR3 contains 14 residues. CDR3: CASSEPLGGYEQYF. CDR3 nucleotides: TGTGCCAGCAGTGAACCCCTCGGGGGCTACGAGCAGTACTTC.

This clone was seen once. The rearrangement joins TRBV5-6 to TRBJ1-4, with D possibly TRBD1 on 6 matching bases. Germline V gene sequence: CDR1 SGHDT, CDR2 YYEEEE. This CDR3 contains 14 residues. Trimming shortened V by 4 bases and J by 8 bases, and 15 bases separated the two germline ends. The CDR3 here is CASSPGIQGEKLFF. The DNA of the CDR3 is TGTGCCAGCAGCCCTGGTATACAGGGAGAAAAACTGTTTTTT.

The rearrangement joins TRBV28 to TRBJ1-2; TRBD1 agrees at 7 bases. The CDR3 has 17 residues. Germline values: CDR1 MDHEN, CDR2 SYDVKM. V trimming: 2 bases; J trimming: 7 bases; junction bases outside the gene matches: 16. The CDR3 DNA follows: TGTGCCAGCAGTTTAGTGGGGGACAGTCCTCGCCTAGGTGGCTACACCTTC. Translated, it gives CASSLVGDSPRLGGYTF.

This clone was seen a handful of times. CDR3 DNA: TGTGCCAGCAGAAAAGACAGGGGGGTTCTCCCTGAAGCTTTCTTT. Translated, it gives CASRKDRGVLPEAFF. The chain uses TRBV2 and TRBJ1-1; TRBD1 agrees at 9 bases. This CDR3 is 15 amino acids long. The V segment lost 6 bases and the J segment 6 bases; nucleotides outside the gene matches: 11. Germline lookup yields CDR1 SNHLY and CDR2 FYNNEI.

This clone was detected a few times. J is TRBJ2-3 and V is TRBV5-1; 8 bases align to TRBD1. Trimming took 3 bases from V and 2 from J; bases not matched to a gene: 2. This CDR3 comprises 14 residues. Germline-derived CDR1 and CDR2 are SGHRS and YFSETQ. CDR3 region: CASSYRGTTDTQYF. CDR3 DNA sequence: TGCGCCAGCAGCTACAGGGGGACCACAGATACGCAGTATTTT.

This chain connects TRBV18 to TRBJ1-5, with 8 bases aligning to TRBD1. The CDR3 is made up of 13 amino acids. J was trimmed by 4 bases and V by 5 bases; bases with no gene match: 1. CDR1 and CDR2 from the germline V gene are KGHSH and LQKENI. In nucleotides, the CDR3 is TGTGCCAGCTCAAGGGACAGGAATCAGCCCCAGCATTTT. It codes for CASSRDRNQPQHF.

The sample holds a few counts of this clone. The gene calls are TRBV6-1 and TRBJ2-7; TRBD1 agrees at 7 bases. CDR1 is MNHNS, CDR2 SASEGT, per germline. CDR3 length: 14 residues. Unmatched junction bases numbered 4, after V lost 1 base and J lost 4 bases. The CDR3 coding sequence is TGTGCCAGCAGTGAAGACAGGGGAGTTTACGAGCAGTACTTC. It is translated as CASSEDRGVYEQYF.

The J gene is TRBJ2-7, the V gene TRBV6-1; TRBD1 agrees at 9 bases. CDR1 is MNHNS, CDR2 SASEGT, per germline. Unmatched junction bases numbered 6, after V lost 2 bases and J lost 1 base. The CDR3 spans 16 residues. This CDR3 is CASSELGTGFSYEQYF. DNA for the CDR3: TGTGCCAGCAGTGAATTGGGGACAGGGTTTTCCTACGAGCAGTACTTC.

In its sample, this clone was seen a few times. This chain links TRBV11-3 with TRBJ2-1, with TRBD2 as a possible D gene (5 bases). V was pared by 5 bases and J by 4 bases, with 12 bases between. The germline V gene encodes CDR1 SGHNT and CDR2 YENEEA. CDR3 length equals 14 residues. The CDR3 loop is CASSVIGGYNEQFF. Here the CDR3 DNA reads TGTGCCAGCAGCGTCATAGGCGGGTACAATGAGCAGTTCTTC.

This clone was seen more than once but under ten times. Other DNA variants within this sample encode the same CDR3. This chain joins TRBV28 and TRBJ2-7, with TRBD1 identical over 7 bases. CDR3 size: 13 residues. Trimming at V came to 5 bases and at J to 3 bases, leaving 4 bases not matched to a gene. Germline assignment: CDR1 MDHEN and CDR2 SYDVKM. The CDR3 loop is CASSPRQGYEQYF. Here the CDR3 DNA reads TGTGCCAGCAGTCCTCGACAGGGCTACGAGCAGTACTTC.